This T cell receptor beta chain was identified during a study of blood T cells in healthy people across ages. Study-level findings and limits: No one knew whether donors had CMV, which possibly confounded expanded clonotype changes. Researchers said unsorted PBMCs prevented a conclusive naive versus antigen-experienced comparison.

Details on this clonotype: Antigen: not known.

Using a J-beta primer mix together with a sample-barcoded 5' primer, a second PCR was run for roughly 7 to 11 cycles. Every cDNA molecule carried a tag from a template-switch adaptor bearing 12 random nucleotides. CDR3-containing paired-end reads numbering at least 2.5 million came from each sample. TCRdb re-called the 5' RACE reads through MiXCR, storing one row per CDR3 protein. This table holds around 1,900,000 distinct CDR3 sequences, 30% to 40% found once. Germline V gene sequence: CDR1 SGHRS, CDR2 YFSETQ. Between the trimmed V and J ends, which lost 3 bases and 5 bases, there was a span of 23 bases. The CDR3 sequence is 17 residues long.

Sequenced material: blood. The sequence was obtained from a human donor in good health. The chain combines TRBV5-1 with TRBJ1-1, with D uncertain. CDR3 sequence: CASSSSWLRPGKTEAFF. In nucleotides, the CDR3 is TGCGCCAGCAGCTCGAGTTGGTTACGCCCCGGGAAAACTGAAGCTTTCTTT.